This TCR beta chain was obtained from a study of blood T cells in healthy people across ages. Notes on the study in general: Calculation of diversity from one million T cells yielded estimates considered to be underestimates. A strong correlation was found between TCR beta diversity and the percentage of naive T cells. Compared with aged donors, long-lived donors showed fewer expanded clones, suggesting selection.

This clonotype was observed a handful of times. No antigen is known for it. The CDR3 loop spans 16 amino acids. V lost 0 bases and J lost 3, with 13 bases in between. Germline loops: CDR1 SGHRS, CDR2 YFSETQ. Together with a sample-barcoded 5' primer, a J-beta primer mix was included in a second PCR lasting about 6 to 11 cycles. Every molecule of cDNA carried a tag from a template-switch adaptor with 12 random nucleotides. TCRdb itself ran the 5' RACE reads through MiXCR, one entry per CDR3 protein. The sample lists hundreds of thousands of distinct CDR3 sequences; 45% to 70% were seen once. The rearrangement uses TRBV5-1 and TRBJ2-1; D is unresolved. The sample taken for sequencing was blood. This receptor was taken from a man between 35 and 55 years old in good health. CDR3 loop: CASSLDRALNYNEQFF. The CDR3 DNA reads as TGCGCCAGCAGCTTGGATAGGGCTTTAAACTACAATGAGCAGTTCTTC.